This T cell receptor (beta chain) was recorded in a study of OX40 agonist ivuxolimab in advanced cancers. Study-level points and caveats: Patients who responded partially at 0.1-3.0 mg/kg showed clonal expansion ranking among the lowest. Clonal expansion was seen in CD4+ and CD8+ blood T cells by week 6 at 0.1 to 3.0 mg/kg.

Some clones are missing from TCRdb's copy, which holds only in-frame ones; the method was immunoSEQ multiplex PCR. The sample contains 65,000 to 75,000 clones, roughly 85% of which appear only once. Germline CDR1 is SQVTM and CDR2 is ANQGSEA. This CDR3 is 14 amino acids long. Trimming shortened V by 3 bases and J by 2 bases, and 13 bases separated the two germline ends. With respect to this clone: The antigen is unknown.

The specimen comprised CD4+ or CD8+ T cells sorted from blood, sampled in a trial of the OX40 agonist ivuxolimab. The sequence came from an adult with an advanced solid tumor such as melanoma, head and neck, liver or kidney cancer. The rearrangement links TRBV29-1 to TRBJ2-5; the D gene is possibly TRBD1 (6 bases). DNA of the CDR3: TGCAGCGTTGACTCCAGGGGTCGGCAAGAGACCCAGTACTTC. It encodes CSVDSRGRQETQYF.